The 12 T cell receptor beta chains listed next were all sequenced from one sample in a study of regulatory T cells in long-lasting Graves disease. Arm-PCR of CDR3 regions and iRepertoire HTBI primers were the basis on which TCR beta libraries were built. TCRdb called the multiplex PCR reads again in MiXCR, with one record for every CDR3 protein. The sample includes hundreds of thousands of distinct CDR3 sequences, around 20% of them seen just once. The time point: persistent/refractory GD, antithyroid drugs over 5 years with positive TRAb. PBMC-derived RNA was used for the TCR library. The sample here was peripheral blood mononuclear cells (PBMCs), taken when the disease was refractory, from a patient treated with antithyroid drugs. The receptors derive from a female donor with Graves disease.

This clonotype occurred many times. The chain is built from TRBV6-1 and TRBJ1-2; no clear D gene. Germline V gene data show CDR1 as MNHNS and CDR2 as SASEGT. This CDR3 comprises 11 residues. The CDR3 sequence: CADGGNYGYTF. CDR3 bases: TGTGCAGACGGAGGGAACTATGGCTACACCTTC.

This clonotype was seen a handful of times. The genes are TRBV5-1 and TRBJ2-2; unclear D gene. The CDR3 loop spans 12 amino acids. Trimming cost V 4 bases and J 6 bases, with 7 bases left between them. Germline V lookup: CDR1 SGHRS, CDR2 YFSETQ. In DNA, the CDR3 is TGCGCCAGCAGCCCCCAATCCGGGGAGCTGTTTTTT. This codes for CASSPQSGELFF.

V gene TRBV3-1 combines with J gene TRBJ1-5, with D perhaps matching TRBD1 (6 bases). This CDR3 is built from 14 residues. Per the germline V gene, CDR1 is LGHDT and CDR2 is YNNKEL (reference sequence). The ends were cut back, 0 bases at V and 9 bases at J, with 12 bases in the middle. The CDR3 sequence is CASSQDYRDRPQHF. The CDR3 DNA is TGTGCCAGCAGCCAAGACTACAGGGATCGGCCCCAGCATTTT.

The rearrangement uses TRBV12-3 or TRBV12-4 and TRBJ1-5; weak D call: TRBD1 (5 bases). This CDR3 has 15 amino acids. V was cut by 3 bases and J by 2 bases, with 11 bases left in between. The CDR3 DNA reads TGTGCCAGCAGTTTGTGGACAAGGGGCAATCAGCCCCAGCATTTT. This sequence encodes CASSLWTRGNQPQHF.

In this sample, this clonotype turned up many times. This chain links TRBV6-1 with TRBJ1-1; D gene ambiguous. Germline V gene data show CDR1 as MNHNS and CDR2 as SASEGT. Trimming left V 10 bases short and J 0 bases short, with 12 bases between. The CDR3 runs to 13 residues. The CDR3: CATRSGLNTEAFF. CDR3 nucleotides: TGTGCCACCCGTAGTGGACTGAACACTGAAGCTTTCTTT.

V usage is TRBV18 and J usage is TRBJ1-1; 7 nucleotides align to TRBD1. Looked up from germline, CDR1 is KGHSH and CDR2 is LQKENI. The CDR3 length is 16 residues. V shed 1 base and J 0 bases; nucleotides not matched to a gene: 5. CDR3 sequence reads: CASSPQTGRLNTEAFF. The CDR3 DNA reads as TGTGCCAGCTCACCACAGACAGGGAGGTTGAACACTGAAGCTTTCTTT.

There are a few counts of this clonotype. CDR3 nucleotide sequence: TGTGCCAGCAGTTTTCGAGGCATTAACTATGGCTACACCTTC. It encodes CASSFRGINYGYTF. V usage is TRBV28 and J usage is TRBJ1-2; D is unclear. The CDR3 loop spans 14 amino acids. Between the trimmed V and J ends, which lost 3 bases and 1 base, there was a span of 9 bases. CDR1 and CDR2 (germline): MDHEN, SYDVKM.

Note on this clonotype: A much bigger clone sits one base away, suggesting this may be a read error. The chain links TRBV2 to TRBJ2-1; weak D call: TRBD1 (5 bases). Germline V gene lookup returns CDR1 SNHLY and CDR2 FYNNEI. CDR3 length equals 12 residues. V was cut by 8 bases and J by 3 bases, with 8 bases left in between. The CDR3 DNA is TGTGCCAGCTTTGACAGCTACAATGAGCAGTTCTTC. Translation gives CASFDSYNEQFF.

This clonotype was observed at least ten times. The rearrangement uses TRBV20-1 and TRBJ1-6; D perhaps matches TRBD1 (5 bases). The CDR3 has 14 residues. Looked up from germline, CDR1 is DFQATT and CDR2 is SNEGSKA (reference sequence). The CDR3 bases are TGCAGCGGGGGAAAGAGAATCTATAATTCACCCCTCCACTTT. It yields the protein CSGGKRIYNSPLHF.

This clonotype occurred many times. The CDR3 reads CASSLETGGDYGYTF. As DNA, the CDR3 is TGTGCCAGCAGCTTGGAGACAGGGGGCGACTATGGCTACACCTTC. The chain recombines TRBV7-9 with TRBJ1-2; 10 bases are a match to TRBD1. V shed 3 bases and J 3 bases; nucleotides not matched to a gene: 4. Germline V gene data show CDR1 as SEHNR and CDR2 as FQNEAQ (reference sequence). This CDR3 is built from 15 residues.

The rearrangement joins TRBV6-1 to TRBJ2-1; no clear D. The germline V and J ends were trimmed by 5 bases and 6 bases, with 8 bases remaining between them. Per germline, CDR1 MNHNS and CDR2 SASEGT. The CDR3 extends over 12 amino acids. CDR3 protein: CASSRTVNEQFF. The CDR3 DNA sequence: TGTGCCAGCAGTAGGACGGTCAATGAGCAGTTCTTC.

A few counts support this clonotype. This chain connects TRBV11-2 to TRBJ1-2; tentatively, D is TRBD1 (6 bases). Per germline, CDR1 SGHAT and CDR2 FQNNGV. This CDR3 has 17 amino acids. Trimming removed 5 bases at V and 4 bases at J, with 23 bases between. The CDR3 reads CASSRKDGGGLGYGYTF. Written as DNA, the CDR3 is TGTGCCAGCAGCCGGAAAGATGGCGGGGGGCTTGGCTATGGCTACACCTTC.